This T cell receptor beta chain was sequenced during a study of memory CD4+ T cells and cytomegalovirus serostatus. The wider study: Of the healthy Belgian adults, nine or ten were CMV seropositive and approximately 24 seronegative.

The CDR3 totals 20 residues. V was clipped by 2 bases and J by 4 bases, with 26 bases between them. Germline lookup yields CDR1 ENHRY and CDR2 SYGVKD. The sort gate was single viable CD3+CD4+CD8-CD45RO+ cells for memory CD4+ T cells. A note on this clone: The antigen remains unidentified.

Whole-study findings and limits: Repertoires predicted CMV serostatus with median bootstrapped AUC of approximately 0.95. CD4+ memory repertoires contained 67 of 164 reported CMV TCRbeta sequences.

This table comes from immunoSEQ multiplex PCR, and its TCRdb copy is limited to in-frame clones, with some not included. The profile shows approximately 65,000 clones, over 60% of them singletons. Sequenced input: memory CD4+ T cells from blood. The TCR originated in an adult in good health and CMV-seronegative. The chain carries TRBV10-3 and TRBJ2-2, with D possibly being TRBD1 (5 bases). This CDR3 is CAISEPSPDILTRTTGELFF. DNA of the CDR3: TGTGCCATCAGTGAGCCGAGTCCGGACATCCTTACGAGAACCACCGGGGAGCTGTTTTTT.